Listed below are T cell receptor beta chains from one sample, sequenced in a study of T cells after yellow fever vaccination. From the 5' RACE reads, TCRdb called clonotypes with MiXCR, one entry per CDR3 protein. Of hundreds of thousands of distinct CDR3 sequences listed, roughly a sixth were seen once; the top ten hold about 18%. The material was PBMCs, obtained before the yellow fever booster vaccination. Receptors were obtained from a man aged 18 to 29 who received the YFV17D yellow fever vaccine. CDR3s include the opening cysteine and the closing phenylalanine or tryptophan.

CDR3	V	length
CASRGLPAGGTDTQYF	TRBV5-1	16
CASSFRQGLNTGELFF	TRBV7-6	16
CASSYEGPSYNEQFF	TRBV6-5	15
CASSLVVADGYTF	TRBV5-1	13
CASSLPGEQFF	TRBV5-6	11
CASSLSSWSLTGDTQYF	TRBV5-1	17
CASSPTGTPHSGANVLTF	TRBV12-3/TRBV12-4	18
CASSFGTGSSEQYF	TRBV6-6	14
CASNPRRMADTQYF	TRBV9	14
CAWSVGAGTEAFF	TRBV30	13
CSASQGAGNTIYF	TRBV29-1	13
CASRAREANEQFF	TRBV6-4	13
CSARGPGGLAEKLFF	TRBV20-1	15
CASSPSLATETQYF	TRBV4-3	14
CSAIEDPDYGYTF	TRBV20-1	13
CATSVRGTEAFF	TRBV15	12
CASSGDPSGANVLTF	TRBV2	15
CSARGTTGTGELFF	TRBV20-1	14
CASTAGWEGDTQYF	TRBV2	14
CASSLGVRGLAGQETQYF	TRBV7-2	18
CASSYSRGGDTQYF	TRBV6-2/TRBV6-3	14
CASSPYGGRNNQPQHF	TRBV11-2	16
CASSLGGFSNQPQHF	TRBV27	15
CAISGTRGSGANVLTF	TRBV10-3	16
CASSSGDWGETQYF	TRBV5-1	14
CASSLGGDGDYGYTF	TRBV7-9	15
CAASAGAGPRDEQYF	TRBV9	15
CSVRQGSGTDTQYF	TRBV29-1	14
CASSFSLAGSVDTQYF	TRBV12-3/TRBV12-4	16
CASSSPGGASTDTQYF	TRBV7-9	16
CASSYGRAGVRMEKLFF	TRBV7-6	17
CASSPDWGASEAFF	TRBV12-3/TRBV12-4	14
CASSRYFAETQYF	TRBV6-5	13
CASSLGGAGGTEAFF	TRBV5-1	15
CASGGSEYNEQFF	TRBV6-1	13
CASRFGFTDTQYF	TRBV6-5	13
CASSIGSYVNEQFF	TRBV7-8	14
CASSDRRGGGETQYF	TRBV7-8	15
CAIKGSSGANVLTF	TRBV10-3	14
CAISESGSGVYTDTQYF	TRBV10-3	17
CASSTPFGGSSTDTQYF	TRBV11-1	17
CSASTGDTEAFF	TRBV20-1	12
CASTGGPEQFF	TRBV5-1	11
CASSLVPSGTQYF	TRBV5-1	13
CATSDSQDSKETQYF	TRBV24-1	15
CASSYSSPRGYGYTF	TRBV6-2/TRBV6-3	15
CASSVGDYTTQYF	TRBV9	13
CASSYSPTAVDTEAFF	TRBV6-5	16
CASSERVVGNQPQHF	TRBV6-1	15
CASSSTIARGPGANVLTF	TRBV12-3/TRBV12-4	18